Included here is one T cell receptor beta chain sequence, with context. The data derive from a study of blood T cell repertoires in COVID-19. CDR1 and CDR2 from the germline V gene are SGDLS and YYNGEE. The V end lost 0 bases, the J end lost 2 bases, and 12 bases lay between the germline ends. CDR3 length equals 16 residues. TCRdb's table, derived via immunoSEQ multiplex PCR, lists solely in-frame clones and lacks some. The sample shows tens of thousands of clones, 88% of them seen only once. Sequenced material: peripheral blood. The TCR sequence derives from a human donor in a cohort sampled during active COVID-19. The chain uses TRBV9 and TRBJ1-5; possibly TRBD1 for D (5 bases). CDR3 coding DNA: TGTGCCAGCAGCGTAGGGTCAGGGTTCGGCAATCAGCCCCAGCATTTT. It codes for CASSVGSGFGNQPQHF.